One sample yielded the 7 T cell receptor beta chains listed below, sequenced in a study of cytomegalovirus exposure and HLA in healthy donors. In the PCR, 60 Vbeta and 13 Jbeta primers were used. The assay was immunoSEQ multiplex PCR, and TCRdb's table has in-frame clones only and misses some. Of 160,000 or so clones in the sample, approximately 84% were seen once. The sequenced sample was PBMCs. These receptors were taken from a woman under 30 in good health and CMV-seronegative.

This sequence joins TRBV7-8 and TRBJ2-2; D is uncertain. V was clipped by 5 bases and J by 6 bases, with 16 bases between them. The CDR3 totals 15 residues. Looked up from germline, CDR1 is SGHVS and CDR2 is FQNEAQ. In nucleotides, the CDR3 is TGTGCCAGCAGCCACGTCCTAGTTGGTTCCGGGGAGCTGTTTTTT. It translates to CASSHVLVGSGELFF.

This chain connects TRBV6-5 to TRBJ2-6, with D perhaps TRBD2 (7 bases). Trimming left V 4 bases short and J 3 bases short, with 10 bases between. This CDR3 has 15 amino acids. Germline lookup yields CDR1 MNHEY and CDR2 SVGAGI. The CDR3 sequence is CASSLGGRGANVLTF. The DNA for the CDR3 is TGTGCCAGCAGTTTGGGGGGGCGTGGGGCCAACGTCCTGACTTTC.

This clone was observed a few times. This sequence joins TRBV7-9 and TRBJ1-1; D perhaps matches TRBD1 (5 bases). V lost 8 bases and J 1 base, leaving 11 bases between the germline ends. CDR1 is SEHNR and CDR2 is FQNEAQ in the germline V gene (reference sequence). The CDR3 consists of 13 residues. The CDR3 spells CASAGEGNTEAFF. CDR3 in DNA: TGTGCCAGCGCGGGGGAGGGGAACACTGAAGCTTTCTTT. Variable domain in full (rest from reference TRBV7-9 and TRBJ1-1): DTGVSQNPRHKITKRGQNVTFRCDPISEHNRLYWYRQTLGQGPEFLTYFQNEAQLEKSRLLSDRFSAERPKGSFSTLEIQRTEQGDSAMYLCASAGEGNTEAFFGQGTRLTVV.

V is TRBV19 and J is TRBJ1-5; D perhaps matches TRBD1 (5 bases). V lost 0 bases to trimming and J lost 7 bases, with 10 bases between them. The CDR3 is 14 residues long. CDR1 and CDR2 (germline): LNHDA, SQIVND (reference sequence). CDR3 sequence reads: CASSIDGGDQPQHF. CDR3 DNA sequence: TGTGCCAGTAGTATAGACGGGGGAGACCAGCCCCAGCATTTT.

This clone was found a few times. The gene calls are TRBV11-3 and TRBJ1-1; no clear D. Germline CDR1 and CDR2: SGHNT and YENEEA. The CDR3 has 14 residues. The ends were cut back, 2 bases at V and 4 bases at J, with 11 bases in the middle. The DNA for the CDR3 is TGTGCCAGCAGCTTATATCCGGGAGGCACTGAAGCTTTCTTT. The encoded protein is CASSLYPGGTEAFF.

The V and J genes are TRBV6-5 and TRBJ2-3; 9 nucleotides match TRBD2. This CDR3 comprises 15 residues. The J segment lost 4 bases and the V segment lost 2 bases, leaving 4 bases of the junction unmatched. Germline V gene sequence: CDR1 MNHEY, CDR2 SVGAGI. CDR3 nucleotides: TGTGCCAGCAGTTACAATAGCGGGGGCGCAGATACGCAGTATTTT. Its translation: CASSYNSGGADTQYF.

The chain uses TRBV10-3 and TRBJ1-1; weak D call: TRBD1 (6 bases). Trimming removed 3 bases from V and 6 bases from J, with 23 bases in between. The V gene's germline CDR1 is ENHRY and CDR2 SYGVKD. The CDR3 consists of 17 residues. Written as DNA, the CDR3 is TGTGCCATCAGTGATACGGGGCAGGGGCTTGTTGGTCCTGAAGCTTTCTTT. Its translation is CAISDTGQGLVGPEAFF.